This is a list of T cell receptor beta chains from one sample in a study of cytomegalovirus exposure and HLA in healthy donors. Clones were read by immunoSEQ multiplex PCR, and TCRdb kept only the in-frame ones, dropping some. The sample carries about 140,000 clones, 80% recorded once. Sequenced material: PBMCs. All receptors derive from a man aged 40-49 years in good health and CMV-seropositive. Each CDR3 is given with its conserved first and last residue. Each record gives: V gene, clone size, D gene, J gene, CDR3 protein, CDR3 DNA. D genes are given only for firm matches. Clone sizes are given selectively: once, few, many, or a class where the clone is expanded.

TRBV6-4,-,TRBD1,TRBJ1-1,CASSRDRGNTEAFF,TGTGCCAGCAGTCGGGACAGGGGAAACACTGAAGCTTTCTTT
TRBV19,-,TRBD1,TRBJ2-7,CASSIIGQGTYEQYF,TGTGCCAGTAGTATTATTGGACAGGGGACCTACGAGCAGTACTTC
TRBV2,-,-,TRBJ2-7,CASSPPPYEQYF,TGTGCCAGCAGTCCTCCCCCCTACGAGCAGTACTTC
TRBV28,once,TRBD1,TRBJ2-4,CASSETGSGKNIQYF,TGTGCCAGCAGTGAGACAGGGTCGGGCAAAAACATTCAGTACTTC
TRBV29-1,-,TRBD2,TRBJ2-7,CSVGGSAYF,TGCAGCGTGGGAGGGTCAGCTTACTTC
TRBV7-2,-,TRBD2,TRBJ2-7,CASSSSSGQAYEQYF,TGTGCCAGCAGCTCCTCTAGCGGACAAGCCTACGAGCAGTACTTC
TRBV27,-,-,TRBJ2-1,CASSSRPKSTRGLAEQFF,TGTGCCAGCAGTTCGAGACCGAAGTCGACGCGCGGGTTGGCTGAGCAGTTCTTC
TRBV7-2,once,-,TRBJ1-5,CASSLRGPGSNQPQHF,TGTGCCAGCAGCCTTAGGGGCCCGGGTAGCAATCAGCCCCAGCATTTT
TRBV9,-,-,TRBJ1-6,CASSVEIQTPLHF,TGTGCCAGCAGCGTAGAAATCCAGACACCCCTCCACTTT
TRBV4-2,-,-,TRBJ2-1,CASSQGPVDEHEQFF,TGTGCCAGCAGCCAAGGCCCCGTAGATGAACATGAGCAGTTCTTC
TRBV18,-,-,TRBJ1-1,CASSPRGGSSTEAFF,TGTGCCAGCTCACCACGAGGAGGGTCTAGCACTGAAGCTTTCTTT
TRBV6-5,few,TRBD2,TRBJ2-7,CASRVAGSYEQYF,TGTGCCAGCAGAGTAGCGGGGTCCTACGAGCAGTACTTC
TRBV6-6,-,-,TRBJ2-6,CASSYSRGSGANVLTF,TGTGCCAGCAGTTACTCCCGGGGCTCTGGGGCCAACGTCCTGACTTTC
TRBV30,-,-,TRBJ1-1,CAWTKGFNTEAFF,TGTGCCTGGACTAAGGGGTTTAACACTGAAGCTTTCTTT
TRBV7-9,-,TRBD2,TRBJ2-4,CASSLVAGGPNIQYF,TGTGCCAGCAGCTTAGTAGCGGGGGGGCCGAACATTCAGTACTTC
TRBV5-4,-,TRBD1,TRBJ2-5,CASSLDRGETQYF,TGTGCCAGCAGCTTGGACAGGGGAGAGACCCAGTACTTC
TRBV4-1,-,-,TRBJ1-5,CASSQGAWGGGNQPQHF,TGCGCCAGCAGCCAGGGAGCCTGGGGAGGTGGCAATCAGCCCCAGCATTTT
TRBV29-1,-,-,TRBJ2-7,CSVLGGRTYEQYF,TGCAGCGTCCTCGGGGGGCGAACCTACGAGCAGTACTTC
TRBV6-6,-,TRBD1,TRBJ2-2,CASSPDRGSTGELFF,TGTGCCAGCAGCCCCGACAGGGGGTCCACCGGGGAGCTGTTTTTT
TRBV6-1,-,TRBD1,TRBJ2-2,CASPGTANTGELFF,TGTGCCAGTCCCGGGACAGCGAACACCGGGGAGCTGTTTTTT
TRBV4-2,-,TRBD2,TRBJ2-7,CASSRLPAGAYEQYF,TGTGCCAGCAGCCGCCTCCCGGCGGGGGCCTACGAGCAGTACTTC
TRBV6-6,-,-,TRBJ1-5,CASSYSLTGSGQPQHF,TGTGCCAGCAGTTACTCTTTAACGGGGTCAGGTCAGCCCCAGCATTTT
TRBV9,once,-,TRBJ1-2,CASSRSSGPNYGYTF,TGTGCCAGCAGCCGTAGTTCAGGGCCTAACTATGGCTACACCTTC